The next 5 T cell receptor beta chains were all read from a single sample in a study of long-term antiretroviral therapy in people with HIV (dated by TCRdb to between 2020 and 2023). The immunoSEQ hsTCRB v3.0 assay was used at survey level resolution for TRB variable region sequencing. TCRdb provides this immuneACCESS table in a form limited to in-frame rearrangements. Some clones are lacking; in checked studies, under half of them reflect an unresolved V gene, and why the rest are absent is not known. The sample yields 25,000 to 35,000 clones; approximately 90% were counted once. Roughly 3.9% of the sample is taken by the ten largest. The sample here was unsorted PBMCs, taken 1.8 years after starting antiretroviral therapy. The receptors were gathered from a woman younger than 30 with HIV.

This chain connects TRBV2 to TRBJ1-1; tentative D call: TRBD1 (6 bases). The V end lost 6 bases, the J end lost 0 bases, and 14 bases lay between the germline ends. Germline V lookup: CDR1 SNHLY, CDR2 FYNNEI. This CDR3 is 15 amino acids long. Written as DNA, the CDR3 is TGTGCCAGCAGAAAAGAAGGACAGTTGAACACTGAAGCTTTCTTT. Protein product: CASRKEGQLNTEAFF.

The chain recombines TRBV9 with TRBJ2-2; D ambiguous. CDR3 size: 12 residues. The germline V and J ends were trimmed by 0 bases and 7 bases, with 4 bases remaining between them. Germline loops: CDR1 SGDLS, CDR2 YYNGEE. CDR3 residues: CASSVDVGELFF. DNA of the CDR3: TGTGCCAGCAGCGTAGACGTCGGGGAGCTGTTTTTT.

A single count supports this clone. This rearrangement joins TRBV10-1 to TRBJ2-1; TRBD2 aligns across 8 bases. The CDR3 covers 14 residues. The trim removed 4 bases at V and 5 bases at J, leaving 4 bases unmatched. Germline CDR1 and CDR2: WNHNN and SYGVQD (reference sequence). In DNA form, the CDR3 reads TGCGCCAGCAGTGGACTAGCGCCTGACAATGAGCAGTTCTTC. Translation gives CASSGLAPDNEQFF.

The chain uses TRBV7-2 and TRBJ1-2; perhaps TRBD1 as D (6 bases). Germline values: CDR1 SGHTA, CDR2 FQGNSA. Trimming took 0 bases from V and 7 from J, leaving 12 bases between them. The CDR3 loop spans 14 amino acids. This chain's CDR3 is CASSLAQGRSGYTF. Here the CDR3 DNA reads TGTGCCAGCAGCTTAGCCCAGGGGAGGAGTGGCTACACCTTC.

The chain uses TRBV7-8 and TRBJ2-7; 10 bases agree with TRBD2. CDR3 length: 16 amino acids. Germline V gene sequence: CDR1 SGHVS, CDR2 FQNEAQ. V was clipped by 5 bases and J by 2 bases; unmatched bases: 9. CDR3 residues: CASSPREREGTYEQYF. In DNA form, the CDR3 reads TGTGCCAGCAGCCCCCGAGAGCGGGAGGGTACCTACGAGCAGTACTTC.